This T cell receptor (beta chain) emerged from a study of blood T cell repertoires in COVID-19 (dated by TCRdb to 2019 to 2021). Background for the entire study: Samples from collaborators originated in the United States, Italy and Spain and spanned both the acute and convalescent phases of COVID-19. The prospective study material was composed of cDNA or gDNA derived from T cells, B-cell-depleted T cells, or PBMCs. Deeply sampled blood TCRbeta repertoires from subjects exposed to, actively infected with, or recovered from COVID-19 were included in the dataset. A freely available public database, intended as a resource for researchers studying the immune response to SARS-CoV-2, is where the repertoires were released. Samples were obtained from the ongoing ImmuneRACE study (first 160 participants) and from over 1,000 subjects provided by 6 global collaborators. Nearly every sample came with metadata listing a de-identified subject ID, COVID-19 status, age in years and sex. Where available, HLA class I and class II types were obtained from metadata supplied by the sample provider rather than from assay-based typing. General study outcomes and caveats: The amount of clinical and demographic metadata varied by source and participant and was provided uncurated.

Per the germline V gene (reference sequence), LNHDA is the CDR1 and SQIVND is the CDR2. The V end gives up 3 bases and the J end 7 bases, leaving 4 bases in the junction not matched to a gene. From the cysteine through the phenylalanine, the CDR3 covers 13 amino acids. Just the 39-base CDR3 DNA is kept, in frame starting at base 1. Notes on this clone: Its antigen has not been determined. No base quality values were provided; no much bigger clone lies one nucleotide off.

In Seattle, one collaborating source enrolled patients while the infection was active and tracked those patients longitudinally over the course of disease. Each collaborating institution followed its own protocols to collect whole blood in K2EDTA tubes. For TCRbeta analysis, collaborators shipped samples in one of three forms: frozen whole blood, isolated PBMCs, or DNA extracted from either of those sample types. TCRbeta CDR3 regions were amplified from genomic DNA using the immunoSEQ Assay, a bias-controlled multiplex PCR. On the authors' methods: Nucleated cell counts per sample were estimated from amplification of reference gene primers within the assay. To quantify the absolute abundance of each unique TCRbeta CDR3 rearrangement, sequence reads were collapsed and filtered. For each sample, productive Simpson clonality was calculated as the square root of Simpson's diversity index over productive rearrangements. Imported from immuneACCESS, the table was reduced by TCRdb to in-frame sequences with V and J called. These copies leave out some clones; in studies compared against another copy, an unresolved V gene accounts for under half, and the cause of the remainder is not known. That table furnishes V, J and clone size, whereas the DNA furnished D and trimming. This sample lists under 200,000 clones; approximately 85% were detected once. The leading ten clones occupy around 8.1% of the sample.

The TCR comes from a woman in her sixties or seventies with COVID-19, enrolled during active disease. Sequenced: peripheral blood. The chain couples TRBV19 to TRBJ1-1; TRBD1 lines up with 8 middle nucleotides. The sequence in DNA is TGTGCCAGTAGTATCAGGGGGCAGGGTGAAGCTTTCTTT. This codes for CASSIRGQGEAFF.